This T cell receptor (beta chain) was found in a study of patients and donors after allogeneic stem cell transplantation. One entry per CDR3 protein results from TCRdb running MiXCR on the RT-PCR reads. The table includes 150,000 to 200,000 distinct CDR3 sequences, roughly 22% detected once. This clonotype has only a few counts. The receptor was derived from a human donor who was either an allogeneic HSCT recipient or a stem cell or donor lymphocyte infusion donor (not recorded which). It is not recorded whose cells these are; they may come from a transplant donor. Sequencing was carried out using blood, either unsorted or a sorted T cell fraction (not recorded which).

The CDR3 region is CASSLGTGGFTEAFF. The CDR3 region has the DNA TGTGCCAGCAGCTTAGGGACAGGGGGCTTCACTGAAGCTTTCTTT. The genes are TRBV7-2 and TRBJ1-1; 11 bases align to TRBD1. The V and J ends lost 1 base and 4 bases, in that order; junction bases with no gene match: 2. CDR1 is SGHTA and CDR2 is FQGNSA in the germline V gene. CDR3 length equals 15 residues.